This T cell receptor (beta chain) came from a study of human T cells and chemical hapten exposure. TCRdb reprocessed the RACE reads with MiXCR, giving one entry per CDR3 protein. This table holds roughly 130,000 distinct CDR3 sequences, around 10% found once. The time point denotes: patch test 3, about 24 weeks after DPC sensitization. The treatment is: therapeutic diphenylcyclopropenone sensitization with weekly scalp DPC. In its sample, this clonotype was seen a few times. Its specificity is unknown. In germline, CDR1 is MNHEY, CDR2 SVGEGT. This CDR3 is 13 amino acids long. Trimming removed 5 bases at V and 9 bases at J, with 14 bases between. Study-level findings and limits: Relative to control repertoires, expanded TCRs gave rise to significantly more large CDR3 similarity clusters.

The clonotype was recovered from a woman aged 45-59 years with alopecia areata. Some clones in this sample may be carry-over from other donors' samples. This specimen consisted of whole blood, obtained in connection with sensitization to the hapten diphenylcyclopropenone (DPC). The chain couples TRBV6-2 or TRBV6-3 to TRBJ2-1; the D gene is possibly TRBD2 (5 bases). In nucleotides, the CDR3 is TGTGCCAGCAGTCCCCGGGAAGTTGGTGAGCAGTTCTTC. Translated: CASSPREVGEQFF.